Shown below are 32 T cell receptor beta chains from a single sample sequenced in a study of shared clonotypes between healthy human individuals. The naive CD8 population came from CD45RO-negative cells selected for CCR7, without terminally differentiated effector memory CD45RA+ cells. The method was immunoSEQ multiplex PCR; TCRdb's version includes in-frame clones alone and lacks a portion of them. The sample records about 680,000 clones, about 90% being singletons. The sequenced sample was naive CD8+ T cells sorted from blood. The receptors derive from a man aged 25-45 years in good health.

The CDR3 loop is CASSSQGRIYTEAFF. The DNA for the CDR3 is TGTGCCAGCAGCTCTCAGGGACGAATCTACACTGAAGCTTTCTTT. The rearrangement uses TRBV7-9 and TRBJ1-1, with D maybe TRBD1 (5 bases). The V gene's germline CDR1 is SEHNR and CDR2 FQNEAQ (reference sequence). The CDR3 is 15 amino acids. V was shortened by 4 bases and J by 3 bases, with 15 bases between the two germline ends.

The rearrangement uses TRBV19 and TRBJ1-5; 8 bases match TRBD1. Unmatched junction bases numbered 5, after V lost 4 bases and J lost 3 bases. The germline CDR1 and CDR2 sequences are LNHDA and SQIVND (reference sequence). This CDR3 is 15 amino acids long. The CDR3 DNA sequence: TGTGCCAGTAGTACCTGGACAGGGTCCAATCAGCCCCAGCATTTT. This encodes CASSTWTGSNQPQHF. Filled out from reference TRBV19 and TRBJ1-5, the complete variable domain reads DGGITQSPKYLFRKEGQNVTLSCEQNLNHDAMYWYRQDPGQGLRLIYYSQIVNDFQKGDIAEGYSVSREKKESFPLTVTSAQKNPTAFYLCASSTWTGSNQPQHFGDGTRLSIL.

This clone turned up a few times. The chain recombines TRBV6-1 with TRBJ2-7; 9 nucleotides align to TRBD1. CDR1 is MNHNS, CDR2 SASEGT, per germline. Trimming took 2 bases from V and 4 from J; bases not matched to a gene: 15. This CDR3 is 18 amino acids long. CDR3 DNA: TGTGCCAGCAGTGAACTGTCTCCGGGACAGGGTCCCTATTACGAGCAGTACTTC. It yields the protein CASSELSPGQGPYYEQYF.

CDR3 sequence reads: CASSLDDRGHEQYF. In DNA form, the CDR3 reads TGTGCCAGCAGCTTAGATGACAGGGGTCACGAGCAGTACTTC. This sequence joins TRBV14 and TRBJ2-7; 8 positions match TRBD1. J was trimmed by 5 bases and V by 5 bases; bases with no gene match: 8. Per the germline V gene, CDR1 is SGHDN and CDR2 is FVKESK. There are 14 residues in the CDR3.

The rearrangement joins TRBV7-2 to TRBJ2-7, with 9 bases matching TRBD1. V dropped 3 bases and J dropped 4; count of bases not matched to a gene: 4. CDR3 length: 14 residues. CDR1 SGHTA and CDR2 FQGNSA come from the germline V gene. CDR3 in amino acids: CASSLVTGGYEQYF. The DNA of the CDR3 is TGTGCCAGCAGCTTGGTGACAGGGGGTTACGAGCAGTACTTC.

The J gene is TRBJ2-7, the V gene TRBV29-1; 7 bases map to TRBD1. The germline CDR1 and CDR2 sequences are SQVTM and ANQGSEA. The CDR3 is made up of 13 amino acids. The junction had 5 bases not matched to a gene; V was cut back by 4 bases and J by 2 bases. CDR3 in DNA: TGCAGCGTTGGCACCGGGACAGCCTACGAGCAGTACTTC. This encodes CSVGTGTAYEQYF.

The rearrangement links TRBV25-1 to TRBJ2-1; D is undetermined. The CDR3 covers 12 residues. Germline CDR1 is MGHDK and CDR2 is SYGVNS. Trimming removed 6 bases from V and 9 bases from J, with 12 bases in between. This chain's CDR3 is CASRETFGEQFF. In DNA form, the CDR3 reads TGTGCCAGCAGAGAAACCTTCGGTGAGCAGTTCTTC.

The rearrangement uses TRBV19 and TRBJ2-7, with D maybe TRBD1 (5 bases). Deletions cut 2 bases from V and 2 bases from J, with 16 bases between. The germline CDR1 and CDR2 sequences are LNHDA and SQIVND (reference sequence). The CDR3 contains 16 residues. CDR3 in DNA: TGTGCCAGTAGTATATACGAAGGACACTCCGCCTACGAGCAGTACTTC. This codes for CASSIYEGHSAYEQYF.

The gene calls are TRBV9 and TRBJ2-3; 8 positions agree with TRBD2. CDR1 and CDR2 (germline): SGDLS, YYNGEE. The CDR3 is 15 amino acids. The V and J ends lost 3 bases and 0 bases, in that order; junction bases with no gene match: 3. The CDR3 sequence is CASSASGRSTDTQYF. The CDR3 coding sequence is TGTGCCAGCAGCGCCAGCGGGAGAAGCACAGATACGCAGTATTTT.

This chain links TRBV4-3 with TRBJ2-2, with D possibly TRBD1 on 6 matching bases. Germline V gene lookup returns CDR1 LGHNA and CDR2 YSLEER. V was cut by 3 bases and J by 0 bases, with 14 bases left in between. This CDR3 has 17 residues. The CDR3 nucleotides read TGCGCCAGCAGCCATGAAACCGGGACATCGAACACCGGGGAGCTGTTTTTT. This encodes CASSHETGTSNTGELFF.

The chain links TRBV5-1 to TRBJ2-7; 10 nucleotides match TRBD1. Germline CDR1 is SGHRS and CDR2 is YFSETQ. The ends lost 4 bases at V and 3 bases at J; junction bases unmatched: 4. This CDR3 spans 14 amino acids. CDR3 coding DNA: TGCGCCAGCAGCATGGGGACAGGGGACTACGAGCAGTACTTC. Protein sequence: CASSMGTGDYEQYF.

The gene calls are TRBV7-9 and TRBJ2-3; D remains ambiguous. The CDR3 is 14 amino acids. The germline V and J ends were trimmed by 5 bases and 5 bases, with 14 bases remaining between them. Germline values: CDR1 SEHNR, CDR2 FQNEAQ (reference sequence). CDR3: CASSPVGSVDTQYF. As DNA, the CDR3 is TGTGCCAGCAGCCCCGTAGGGTCAGTAGATACGCAGTATTTT.

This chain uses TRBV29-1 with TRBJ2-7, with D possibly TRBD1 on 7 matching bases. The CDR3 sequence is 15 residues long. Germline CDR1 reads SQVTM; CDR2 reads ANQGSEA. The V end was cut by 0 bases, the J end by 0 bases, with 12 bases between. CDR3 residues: CSVEDGGQYSYEQYF. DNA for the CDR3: TGCAGCGTTGAAGACGGGGGACAGTACTCCTACGAGCAGTACTTC.

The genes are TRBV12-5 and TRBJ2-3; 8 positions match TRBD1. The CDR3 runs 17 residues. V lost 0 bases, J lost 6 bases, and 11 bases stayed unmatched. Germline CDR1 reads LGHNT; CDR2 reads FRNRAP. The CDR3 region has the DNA TGTGCTAGTGGTTTGGTAGATGGGGTCAGGGGGCCGGATACGCAGTATTTT. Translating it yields CASGLVDGVRGPDTQYF.

CDR3 DNA sequence: TGTGCCTGGAGCTATACAGGGGACATAGCTTTCTTT. Amino acids: CAWSYTGDIAFF. This chain connects TRBV30 to TRBJ1-1; TRBD1 matches 7 bases. The CDR3 consists of 12 residues. V dropped 3 bases and J dropped 10; count of bases not matched to a gene: 8. The germline V gene has CDR1 GTSNPN and CDR2 SVGIG (reference sequence).

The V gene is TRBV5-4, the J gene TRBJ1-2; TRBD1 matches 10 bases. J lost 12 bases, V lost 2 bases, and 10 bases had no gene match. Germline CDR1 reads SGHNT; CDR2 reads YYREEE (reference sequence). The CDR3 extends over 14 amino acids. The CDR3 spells CASSFAGQGVEDTF. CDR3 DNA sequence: TGTGCCAGCAGCTTTGCCGGACAGGGGGTGGAAGACACCTTC.

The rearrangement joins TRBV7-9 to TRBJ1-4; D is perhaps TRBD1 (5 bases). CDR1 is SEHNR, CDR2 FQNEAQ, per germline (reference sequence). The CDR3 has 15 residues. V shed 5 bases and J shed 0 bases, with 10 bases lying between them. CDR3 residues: CASSLRDTTNEKLFF. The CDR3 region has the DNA TGTGCCAGCAGCCTCAGGGATACAACTAATGAAAAACTGTTTTTT. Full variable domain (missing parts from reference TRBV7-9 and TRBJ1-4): DTGVSQNPRHKITKRGQNVTFRCDPISEHNRLYWYRQTLGQGPEFLTYFQNEAQLEKSRLLSDRFSAERPKGSFSTLEIQRTEQGDSAMYLCASSLRDTTNEKLFFGSGTQLSVL.

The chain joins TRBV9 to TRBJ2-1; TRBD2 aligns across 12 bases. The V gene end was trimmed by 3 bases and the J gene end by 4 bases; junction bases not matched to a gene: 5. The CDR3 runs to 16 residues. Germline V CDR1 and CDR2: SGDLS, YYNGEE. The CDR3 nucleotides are TGTGCCAGCAGCGGACAGACTAGCGGGAGATACAATGAGCAGTTCTTC. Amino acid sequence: CASSGQTSGRYNEQFF.

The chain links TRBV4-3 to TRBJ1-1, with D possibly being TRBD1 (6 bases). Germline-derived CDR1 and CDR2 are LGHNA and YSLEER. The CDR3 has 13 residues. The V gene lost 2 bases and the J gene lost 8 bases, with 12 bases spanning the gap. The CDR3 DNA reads TGCGCCAGCAGCCAAAGCAGGGGAGTGGAAGCTTTCTTT. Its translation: CASSQSRGVEAFF.

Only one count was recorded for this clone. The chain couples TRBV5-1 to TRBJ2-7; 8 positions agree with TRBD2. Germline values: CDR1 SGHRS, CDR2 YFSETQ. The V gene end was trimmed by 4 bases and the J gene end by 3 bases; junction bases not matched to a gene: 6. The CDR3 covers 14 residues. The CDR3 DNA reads TGCGCCAGCAGCCCTCTCGGGGGGGACTACGAGCAGTACTTC. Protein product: CASSPLGGDYEQYF.

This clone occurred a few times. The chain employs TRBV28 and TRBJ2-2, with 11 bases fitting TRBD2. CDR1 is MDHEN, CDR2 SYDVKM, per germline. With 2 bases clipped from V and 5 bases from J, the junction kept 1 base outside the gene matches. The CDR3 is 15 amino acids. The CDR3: CASSLLAGGTGELFF. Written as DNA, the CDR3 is TGTGCCAGCAGTTTACTAGCGGGAGGTACCGGGGAGCTGTTTTTT.

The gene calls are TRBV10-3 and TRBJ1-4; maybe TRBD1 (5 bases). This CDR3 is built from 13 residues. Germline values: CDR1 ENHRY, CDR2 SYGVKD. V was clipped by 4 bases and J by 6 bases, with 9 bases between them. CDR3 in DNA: TGTGCCATCAGTGGTCAGGGAGATGAAAAACTGTTTTTT. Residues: CAISGQGDEKLFF.

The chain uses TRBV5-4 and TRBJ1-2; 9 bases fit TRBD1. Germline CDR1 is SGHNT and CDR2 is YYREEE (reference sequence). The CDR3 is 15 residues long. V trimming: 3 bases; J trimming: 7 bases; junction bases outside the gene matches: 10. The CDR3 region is CASSSLGQGLSGYTF. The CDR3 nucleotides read TGTGCCAGCAGCTCGCTAGGACAGGGGTTGTCTGGCTACACCTTC.

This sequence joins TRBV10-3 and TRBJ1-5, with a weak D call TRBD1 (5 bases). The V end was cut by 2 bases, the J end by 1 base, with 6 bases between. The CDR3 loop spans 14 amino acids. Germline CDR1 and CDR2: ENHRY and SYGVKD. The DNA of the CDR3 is TGTGCCATCAGTGAGCGGGACAGCAATCAGCCCCAGCATTTT. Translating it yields CAISERDSNQPQHF.

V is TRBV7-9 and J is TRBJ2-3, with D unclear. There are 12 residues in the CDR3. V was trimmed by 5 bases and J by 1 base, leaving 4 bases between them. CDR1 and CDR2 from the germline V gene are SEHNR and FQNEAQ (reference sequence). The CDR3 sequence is CASSQGTDTQYF. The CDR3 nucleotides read TGTGCCAGCAGCCAAGGCACAGATACGCAGTATTTT.

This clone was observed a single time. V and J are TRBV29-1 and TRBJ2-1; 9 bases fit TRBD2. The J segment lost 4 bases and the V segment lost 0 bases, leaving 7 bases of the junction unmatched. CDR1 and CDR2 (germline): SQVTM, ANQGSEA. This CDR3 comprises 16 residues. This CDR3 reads CSVEDRASGIYNEQFF. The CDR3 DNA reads TGCAGCGTTGAAGATCGGGCTAGCGGGATATACAATGAGCAGTTCTTC.

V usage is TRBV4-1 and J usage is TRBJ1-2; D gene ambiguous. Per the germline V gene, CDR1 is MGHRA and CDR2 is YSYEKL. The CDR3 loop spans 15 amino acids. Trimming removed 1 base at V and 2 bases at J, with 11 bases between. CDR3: CASSQAVNLNYGYTF. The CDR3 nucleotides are TGCGCCAGCAGCCAAGCAGTTAATCTCAACTATGGCTACACCTTC.

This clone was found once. The CDR3 nucleotides are TGTGCCAGCAGCTTGGAGGGGGCTCCGAACACTGAAGCTTTCTTT. Translated, it gives CASSLEGAPNTEAFF. The chain joins TRBV5-5 to TRBJ1-1; 7 bases are shared with TRBD1. The CDR3 spans 15 residues. V was clipped by 0 bases and J by 1 base; unmatched bases: 3. Germline V CDR1 and CDR2: SGHKS, YYEKEE (reference sequence).

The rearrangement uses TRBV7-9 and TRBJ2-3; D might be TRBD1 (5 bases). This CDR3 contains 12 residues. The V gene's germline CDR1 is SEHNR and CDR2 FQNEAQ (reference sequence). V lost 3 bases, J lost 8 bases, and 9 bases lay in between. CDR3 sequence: CASSFDSVTQYF. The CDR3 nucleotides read TGTGCCAGCAGCTTTGACAGTGTTACGCAGTATTTT.

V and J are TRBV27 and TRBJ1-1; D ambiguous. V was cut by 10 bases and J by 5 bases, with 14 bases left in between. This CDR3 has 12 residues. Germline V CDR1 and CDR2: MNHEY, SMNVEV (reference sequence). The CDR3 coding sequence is TGTGCCACCGGGCCCGTTGGAACTGAAGCTTTCTTT. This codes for CATGPVGTEAFF.

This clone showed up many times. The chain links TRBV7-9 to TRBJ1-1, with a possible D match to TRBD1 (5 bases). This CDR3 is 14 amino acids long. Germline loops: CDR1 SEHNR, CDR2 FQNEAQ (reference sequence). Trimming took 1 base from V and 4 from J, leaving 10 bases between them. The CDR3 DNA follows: TGTGCCAGCAGCTTAGGGCAGGGTTCCACTGAAGCTTTCTTT. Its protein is CASSLGQGSTEAFF.

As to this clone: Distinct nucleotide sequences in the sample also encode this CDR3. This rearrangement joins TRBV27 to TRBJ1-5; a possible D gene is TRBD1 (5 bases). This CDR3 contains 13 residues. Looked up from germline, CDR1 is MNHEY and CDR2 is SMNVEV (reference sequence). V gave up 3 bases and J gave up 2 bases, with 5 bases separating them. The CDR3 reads CASSLGRNQPQHF. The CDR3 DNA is TGTGCCAGCAGTTTGGGGCGCAATCAGCCCCAGCATTTT.